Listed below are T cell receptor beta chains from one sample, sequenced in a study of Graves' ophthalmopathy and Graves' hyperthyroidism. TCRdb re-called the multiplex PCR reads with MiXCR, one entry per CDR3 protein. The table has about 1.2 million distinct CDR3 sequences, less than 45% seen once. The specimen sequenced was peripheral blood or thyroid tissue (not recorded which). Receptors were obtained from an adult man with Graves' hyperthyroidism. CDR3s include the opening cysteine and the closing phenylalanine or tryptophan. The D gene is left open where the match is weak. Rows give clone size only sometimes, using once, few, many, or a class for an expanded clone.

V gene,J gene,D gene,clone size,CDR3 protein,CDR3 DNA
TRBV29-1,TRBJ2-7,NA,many,CSVELGDGYEQYF,TGCAGCGTTGAATTGGGGGACGGCTACGAGCAGTACTTC
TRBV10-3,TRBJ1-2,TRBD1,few,CASTGPTGAGYTF,TGTGCCAGCACCGGACCGACAGGGGCTGGCTACACCTTC
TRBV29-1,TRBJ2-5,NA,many,CSVIYRGAGETQYF,TGCAGCGTTATTTACCGCGGGGCGGGAGAGACCCAGTACTTC
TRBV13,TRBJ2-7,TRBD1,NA,CASRGAPGTGLDEQYF,TGTGCCAGCAGAGGGGCACCCGGGACAGGGTTAGACGAGCAGTACTTC
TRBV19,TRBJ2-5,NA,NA,CDISSSQGWGETQYF,TGTGACATCAGCTCCAGTCAGGGTTGGGGAGAGACCCAGTACTTC
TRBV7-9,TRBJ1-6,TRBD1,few,CASHDGLTGGPLHF,TGTGCCAGCCACGACGGACTTACAGGGGGACCCCTCCACTTT
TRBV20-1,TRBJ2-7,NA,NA,CSARDIGGSYEQYF,TGCAGTGCTAGAGATATAGGGGGGTCCTACGAGCAGTACTTC
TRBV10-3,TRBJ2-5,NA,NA,CAISEGFRTQYF,TGTGCCATCAGTGAGGGGTTCAGGACCCAGTACTTC
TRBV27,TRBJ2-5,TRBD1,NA,CASSSGTGLGETQYF,TGTGCCAGCAGTTCCGGGACAGGGCTCGGGGAGACCCAGTACTTC
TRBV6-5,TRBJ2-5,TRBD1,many,CASSQSGGSETQYF,TGTGCCAGCAGCCAATCAGGGGGTAGTGAGACCCAGTACTTC
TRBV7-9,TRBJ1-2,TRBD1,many,CASSPNPGQGFHTF,TGTGCCAGCAGCCCTAATCCGGGACAGGGGTTCCACACCTTC
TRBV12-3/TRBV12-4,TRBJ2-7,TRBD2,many,CASTNSGRAYEQYF,TGTGCCAGCACCAATAGCGGGAGGGCCTACGAGCAGTACTTC
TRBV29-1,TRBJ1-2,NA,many,CSADVSGHTF,TGCAGCGCAGACGTAAGTGGCCACACCTTC
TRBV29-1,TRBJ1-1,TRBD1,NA,CSGRDRTNTEAFF,TGCAGCGGGAGGGACAGAACTAACACTGAAGCTTTCTTT
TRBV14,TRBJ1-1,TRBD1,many,CASSRPGTGPNTEAFF,TGTGCCAGCAGCCGTCCCGGGACAGGGCCGAATACTGAAGCTTTCTTT
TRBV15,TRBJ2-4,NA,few,CATSNRGAKNIQYF,TGTGCCACTAGCAACCGGGGGGCCAAAAACATTCAGTACTTC
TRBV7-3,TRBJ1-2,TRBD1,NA,CASSHGDSGVGGYTF,TGTGCCAGCAGCCACGGGGACAGTGGGGTGGGTGGCTACACCTTC
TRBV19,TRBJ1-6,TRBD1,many,CASSIGLPGQGNSPLHF,TGTGCCAGTAGTATTGGCCTACCGGGACAGGGAAATTCACCCCTCCACTTT
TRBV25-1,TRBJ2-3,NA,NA,CASSEPDRSDTQYF,TGTGCCAGCAGTGAACCGGATAGGTCGGATACGCAGTATTTT
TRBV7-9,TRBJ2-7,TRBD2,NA,CASSLVLAGVHEQYF,TGTGCCAGCAGCTTAGTCCTAGCGGGAGTACACGAGCAGTACTTC
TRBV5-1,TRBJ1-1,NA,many,CASSSKTGGWENTEAFF,TGCGCCAGCAGCTCGAAAACAGGCGGTTGGGAGAACACTGAAGCTTTCTTT
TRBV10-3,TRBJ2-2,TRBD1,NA,CAIRGQGRTGELFF,TGTGCCATCAGAGGACAGGGGCGGACCGGGGAGCTGTTTTTT